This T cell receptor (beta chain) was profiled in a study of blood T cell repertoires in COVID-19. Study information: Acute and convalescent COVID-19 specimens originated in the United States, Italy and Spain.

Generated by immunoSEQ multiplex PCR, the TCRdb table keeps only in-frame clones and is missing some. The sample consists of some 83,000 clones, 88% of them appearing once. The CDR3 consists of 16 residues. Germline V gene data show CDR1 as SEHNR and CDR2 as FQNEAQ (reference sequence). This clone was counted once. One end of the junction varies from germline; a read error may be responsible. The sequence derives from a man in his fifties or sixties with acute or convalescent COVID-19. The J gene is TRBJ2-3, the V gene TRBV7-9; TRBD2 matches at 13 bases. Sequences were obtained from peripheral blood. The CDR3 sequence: CASSLGLAGVSDTQYF. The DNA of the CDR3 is TGTGCCAGCAGTTTAGGACTAGCGGGAGTATCAGATACGCAGTATTTT.